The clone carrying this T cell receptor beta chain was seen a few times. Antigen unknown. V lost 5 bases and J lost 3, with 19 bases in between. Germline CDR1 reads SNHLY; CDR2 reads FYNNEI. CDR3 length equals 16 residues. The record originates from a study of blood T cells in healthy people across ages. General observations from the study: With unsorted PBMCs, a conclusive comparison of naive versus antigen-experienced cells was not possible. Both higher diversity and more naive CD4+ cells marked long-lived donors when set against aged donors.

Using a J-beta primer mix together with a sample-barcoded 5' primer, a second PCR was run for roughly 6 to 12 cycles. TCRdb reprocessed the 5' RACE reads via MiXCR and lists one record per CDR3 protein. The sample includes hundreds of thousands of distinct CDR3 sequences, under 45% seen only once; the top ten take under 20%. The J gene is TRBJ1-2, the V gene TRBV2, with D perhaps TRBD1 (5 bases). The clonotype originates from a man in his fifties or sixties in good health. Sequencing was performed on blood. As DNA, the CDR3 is TGTGCCAGCAGTCCCGGGGCAGCGTCTGGAGACTATGGCTACACCTTC. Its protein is CASSPGAASGDYGYTF.